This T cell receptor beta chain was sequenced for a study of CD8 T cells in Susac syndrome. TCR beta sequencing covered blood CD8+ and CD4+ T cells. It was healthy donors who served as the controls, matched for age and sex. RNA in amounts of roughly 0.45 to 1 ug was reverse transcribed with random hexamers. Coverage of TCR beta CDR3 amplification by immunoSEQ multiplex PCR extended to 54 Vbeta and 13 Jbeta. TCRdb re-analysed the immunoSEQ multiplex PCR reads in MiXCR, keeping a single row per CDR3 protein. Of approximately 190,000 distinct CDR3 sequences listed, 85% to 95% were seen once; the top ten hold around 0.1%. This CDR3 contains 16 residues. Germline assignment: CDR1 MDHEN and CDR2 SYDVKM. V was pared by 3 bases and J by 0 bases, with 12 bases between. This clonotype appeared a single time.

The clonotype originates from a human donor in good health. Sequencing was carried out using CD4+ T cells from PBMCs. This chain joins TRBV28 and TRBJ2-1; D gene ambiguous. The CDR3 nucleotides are TGTGCCAGCAGTTTTGTAGACCCCCGCTCCTACAATGAGCAGTTCTTC. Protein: CASSFVDPRSYNEQFF.